Listed below are T cell receptor beta chains from one sample, sequenced in a study of response to subunit inactivated influenza vaccine. TCRdb re-derived calls from the RT-PCR reads in MiXCR, one entry per CDR3 protein. Found here are more than 400,000 distinct CDR3 sequences, about a tenth of them singletons; the top ten hold around 12%. The sample in question was PBMCs from blood, obtained roughly 48 days after vaccination. The receptors shown here come from a man aged 45-60 years who received an inactivated influenza vaccine. Each CDR3 is given with its conserved first and last residue. Fields, in order: V gene, J gene, D gene, clone size, CDR3 protein, CDR3 DNA. The D gene is left open where the match is weak. Clone size is shown for a subset of rows, as once, few, many or a class of expanded clone.

>TRBV5-1|TRBJ2-7|TRBD1|few
CASSSYPGQGSYEQYF
TGCGCCAGCAGCTCTTATCCGGGACAGGGGTCCTACGAGCAGTACTTC
>TRBV20-1|TRBJ2-5|TRBD2|NA
CSAGRGSGVHETQYF
TGCAGTGCTGGCCGAGGGAGCGGGGTACACGAGACCCAGTACTTC
>TRBV20-1|TRBJ2-7|TRBD2|NA
CSARDLAGVTYEQYF
TGCAGTGCTAGAGATCTAGCGGGGGTGACCTACGAGCAGTACTTC
>TRBV20-1|TRBJ2-3|NA|NA
CSVIGAGDTQYF
TGCAGTGTTATAGGGGCGGGAGATACGCAGTATTTT
>TRBV7-9|TRBJ1-2|NA|NA
CASSFRTNYGYTF
TGTGCCAGCAGCTTCAGGACGAACTATGGCTACACCTTC
>TRBV9|TRBJ1-6|NA|NA
CASSGPHSSYNSPLHF
TGTGCCAGCAGCGGACCGCATAGCTCCTATAATTCACCCCTCCACTTT
>TRBV7-2|TRBJ1-1|NA|NA
CASSGLRSGTEAFF
TGTGCCAGCAGCGGACTTCGTAGTGGCACTGAAGCTTTCTTT
>TRBV6-1|TRBJ2-7|NA|NA
CASSPPLVTYAEQYF
TGTGCCAGCAGTCCACCACTGGTCACCTACGCAGAGCAGTACTTC
>TRBV2|TRBJ2-2|NA|NA
CASSVFPSVQGLDTGELFF
TGTGCCAGCAGTGTTTTCCCCTCGGTGCAGGGTCTCGACACCGGGGAGCTGTTTTTT
>TRBV10-3|TRBJ2-2|NA|many
CAINRNTGELFF
TGTGCCATCAACAGGAACACCGGGGAGCTGTTTTTT
>TRBV12-3/TRBV12-4|TRBJ2-5|NA|many
CASSISGHQETQYF
TGTGCCAGCAGTATCAGCGGACACCAAGAGACCCAGTACTTC
>TRBV3-1|TRBJ2-7|NA|NA
CASSDPRQGLPYEQYF
TGTGCCAGCAGCGACCCTAGGCAGGGCCTTCCCTACGAGCAGTACTTC
>TRBV12-3/TRBV12-4|TRBJ1-1|TRBD1|NA
CASTLGTGAAFF
TGTGCCAGCACTTTAGGGACAGGGGCAGCTTTCTTT
>TRBV27|TRBJ2-6|NA|many
CASSDSSGANVLTF
TGTGCCAGCAGTGACAGCTCTGGGGCCAACGTCCTGACTTTC
>TRBV9|TRBJ2-2|NA|NA
CASSVASPAGQSGELFF
TGTGCCAGCAGCGTAGCTTCCCCAGCGGGTCAATCCGGGGAGCTGTTTTTT
>TRBV5-1|TRBJ2-1|NA|NA
CASSPLGLSYNEQFF
TGCGCCAGCAGCCCGCTCGGCCTCTCCTACAATGAGCAGTTCTTC
>TRBV19|TRBJ2-7|NA|many
CASSIQGSSYEQYF
TGTGCCAGTAGTATACAGGGGAGCAGCTACGAGCAGTACTTC
>TRBV5-1|TRBJ1-6|TRBD1|few
CASQDREDSPLHF
TGCGCCAGCCAGGACAGGGAGGATTCACCCCTCCACTTT
>TRBV28|TRBJ2-7|NA|many
CASSFNPGPGLDEQYF
TGTGCCAGCAGTTTCAATCCGGGACCGGGGCTAGACGAGCAGTACTTC
>TRBV6-2/TRBV6-3|TRBJ1-2|NA|few
CASSKGSWYGYTF
TGTGCCAGCAGCAAGGGGTCGTGGTATGGCTACACCTTC
>TRBV6-2/TRBV6-3|TRBJ2-3|NA|many
CASSLPGIYTQYF
TGTGCCAGCAGCCTGCCGGGGATTTATACGCAGTATTTT
>TRBV5-8|TRBJ2-7|TRBD1|NA
CASSLWTGVLGSEQYF
TGTGCCAGCAGCTTGTGGACAGGGGTTTTGGGAAGCGAGCAGTACTTC
>TRBV28|TRBJ2-2|NA|few
CASHRGNGELFF
TGTGCCAGCCATCGGGGGAACGGGGAGCTGTTTTTT
>TRBV15|TRBJ1-2|NA|few
CATSVGGNTLRGYTF
TGTGCCACCAGCGTGGGTGGGAATACTCTCCGCGGCTACACCTTC
>TRBV24-1|TRBJ2-5|TRBD1|NA
CATSDLGTGQGQETQYF
TGTGCCACCAGTGATTTGGGAACCGGACAGGGGCAAGAGACCCAGTACTTC
>TRBV5-1|TRBJ2-1|NA|many
CASSLWSDGVRNEQFF
TGCGCCAGCAGCTTGTGGTCAGATGGGGTCAGGAATGAGCAGTTCTTC
>TRBV7-9|TRBJ2-1|NA|NA
CASSPGAGYGVLFF
TGTGCCAGCAGCCCCGGGGCTGGGTACGGTGTTTTGTTCTTC
>TRBV7-2|TRBJ2-5|TRBD2|many
CASSLRGETQYF
TGTGCCAGCAGCTTGCGGGGGGAGACCCAGTACTTC
>TRBV28|TRBJ1-4|TRBD1|many
CASSRATTGRDEKLFF
TGTGCCAGCAGCCGCGCCACGACAGGGAGGGATGAAAAACTGTTTTTT
>TRBV9|TRBJ2-3|TRBD1|few
CASSPQRQGMSQGSTDTQYF
TGTGCCAGCAGCCCCCAACGACAGGGGATGAGCCAAGGTAGCACAGATACGCAGTATTTT
>TRBV7-2|TRBJ2-2|NA|few
CASSFSLKELFF
TGTGCCAGCAGCTTCTCTCTGAAAGAGCTGTTTTTT
>TRBV12-3/TRBV12-4|TRBJ2-7|TRBD1|many
CASSLGQGDEQYF
TGTGCCAGCAGTTTAGGACAGGGGGACGAGCAGTACTTC
>TRBV12-3/TRBV12-4|TRBJ2-2|NA|NA
CASSLRRVAGELFF
TGTGCCAGCAGTTTAAGGCGTGTGGCCGGGGAGCTGTTTTTT
>TRBV12-3/TRBV12-4|TRBJ2-5|NA|NA
CASSHNAGRGQETQYF
TGTGCCAGCAGTCACAATGCGGGGCGCGGGCAAGAGACCCAGTACTTC
>TRBV30|TRBJ2-7|TRBD1|NA
CAWQPGLGQGVYEQYF
TGTGCCTGGCAACCCGGGCTGGGACAGGGTGTTTACGAGCAGTACTTC
>TRBV5-1|TRBJ2-7|NA|NA
CASRPLGLEGEQYF
TGCGCCAGCAGGCCCCTGGGTCTAGAGGGCGAGCAGTACTTC
>TRBV20-1|TRBJ2-1|NA|few
CSAGRGRYEQFF
TGCAGTGCCGGTCGTGGGAGGTATGAGCAGTTCTTC